Listed below are T cell receptor beta chains from one sample, sequenced in a study of low-dose radiotherapy and immunotherapy resistance in tumors. TCRdb used MiXCR to reprocess the reads, holding one entry per CDR3 protein. The sample holds tens of thousands of distinct CDR3 sequences; 15% to 20% are singletons and the top ten take less than 3.5%. The specimen was PBMCs, collected before treatment. The receptors originated from a male donor with prostate cancer. Both conserved end residues are part of each CDR3. The D gene is left open where the match is weak. A clone size is listed for some rows: how often the clone was seen (once, few, many), or a class if it is expanded.

V	length	D	J	size	CDR3	DNA
TRBV5-4	17	TRBD2	TRBJ2-5	NA	CASSSGTSLRLQETQYF	TGTGCCAGCAGTTCCGGGACTAGCTTACGCCTGCAAGAGACCCAGTACTTC
TRBV9	14	NA	TRBJ1-1	NA	CASSVSDGNTEAFF	TGTGCCAGCAGCGTCTCAGACGGGAACACTGAAGCTTTCTTT
TRBV12-3/TRBV12-4	13	TRBD2	TRBJ2-1	many	CASSRGGRGEQFF	TGTGCCAGCAGCCGCGGGGGACGTGGTGAGCAGTTCTTC
TRBV6-2/TRBV6-3	12	NA	TRBJ2-7	few	CASSYPSDEQYF	TGTGCCAGCAGTTACCCCTCGGACGAGCAGTACTTC
TRBV7-9	15	NA	TRBJ2-1	many	CASSFSWARTDEQFF	TGTGCCAGCAGCTTCAGCTGGGCTAGAACGGATGAGCAGTTCTTC
TRBV11-1	13	NA	TRBJ2-3	many	CASSDGFTDTQYF	TGTGCCAGCAGCGACGGATTTACAGATACGCAGTATTTT
TRBV2	12	NA	TRBJ2-6	many	CASNSGANVLTF	TGTGCCAGTAACTCTGGGGCCAACGTCCTGACTTTC
TRBV29-1	15	NA	TRBJ2-1	many	CSVEDGPSSYNEQFF	TGCAGCGTTGAAGACGGGCCGAGCTCCTACAATGAGCAGTTCTTC
TRBV30	12	NA	TRBJ1-2	NA	CAWPRRTGGYTF	TGTGCCTGGCCAAGGAGGACCGGCGGCTACACCTTC
TRBV7-2	13	TRBD1	TRBJ1-2	many	CASSSGTGGGYTF	TGTGCCAGCAGCTCCGGGACAGGGGGTGGCTACACCTTC
TRBV11-1	15	TRBD1	TRBJ2-3	many	CASSISGTGENTQYF	TGTGCCAGCAGCATCTCCGGGACAGGGGAGAATACGCAGTATTTT
TRBV12-3/TRBV12-4	14	TRBD1	TRBJ1-3	many	CAISRQGGGNTIYF	TGTGCCATCAGTAGACAGGGCGGTGGAAACACCATATATTTT
TRBV4-1	16	NA	TRBJ2-7	many	CASSQDGVAGNYEQYF	TGCGCCAGCAGCCAAGATGGGGTGGCGGGCAACTACGAGCAGTACTTC
TRBV7-9	15	TRBD1	TRBJ2-7	many	CASSFPTGGYYEQYF	TGTGCCAGCAGCTTCCCGACAGGGGGCTACTACGAGCAGTACTTC
TRBV12-3/TRBV12-4	13	NA	TRBJ1-1	many	CASTRDRSSPAFF	TGTGCCAGCACCCGGGACCGCTCGTCTCCTGCTTTCTTT
TRBV25-1	17	TRBD1	TRBJ2-2	NA	CASSEYGTGGDTGELFF	TGTGCCAGCAGTGAATATGGAACAGGGGGCGACACCGGGGAGCTGTTTTTT
TRBV10-3	14	NA	TRBJ2-2	many	CAVEQGLNTGELFF	TGTGCCGTCGAACAGGGCCTAAACACCGGGGAGCTGTTTTTT
TRBV10-3	14	TRBD1	TRBJ2-1	NA	CAIRDRGLENEQFF	TGTGCCATCAGGGACAGGGGGCTTGAGAATGAGCAGTTCTTC
TRBV11-2	19	NA	TRBJ2-1	few	CASSTRRDFSPTIYNEQFF	TGTGCCAGCAGCACCCGGCGGGACTTTTCCCCGACCATTTACAATGAGCAGTTCTTC
TRBV30	13	TRBD1	TRBJ1-1	many	CAWSPNRGTEAFF	TGTGCCTGGTCCCCAAACAGGGGCACTGAAGCTTTCTTT
TRBV5-5	14	NA	TRBJ2-5	many	CASSLYRSQETQYF	TGTGCCAGCAGCTTGTACAGGAGCCAAGAGACCCAGTACTTC
TRBV7-6	12	NA	TRBJ2-5	many	CASGDNQETQYF	TGTGCCAGCGGGGACAACCAAGAGACCCAGTACTTC
TRBV29-1	13	NA	TRBJ2-7	many	CSVRGHRTGEQYF	TGCAGCGTTCGTGGACATCGGACGGGGGAGCAGTACTTC
TRBV19	12	NA	TRBJ1-5	many	CASKGNFQPQHF	TGTGCCAGTAAGGGGAATTTTCAGCCCCAGCATTTT
TRBV27	14	NA	TRBJ1-5	NA	CAIGTGNSNQPQHF	TGTGCCATAGGGACCGGCAATAGCAATCAGCCCCAGCATTTT
TRBV5-1	16	NA	TRBJ2-1	many	CASSLAGDRLYNEQFF	TGCGCCAGCAGCTTGGCGGGGGACCGACTTTACAATGAGCAGTTCTTC
TRBV2	17	TRBD2	TRBJ2-1	many	CASSPSERGPTYNEQFF	TGTGCCAGCAGTCCCTCGGAGCGGGGGCCCACCTACAATGAGCAGTTCTTC
TRBV5-1	13	TRBD1	TRBJ1-1	NA	CASGQGVGTEAFF	TGCGCCAGCGGACAGGGAGTGGGCACTGAAGCTTTCTTT
TRBV20-1	15	NA	TRBJ2-5	many	CSARDLQGGLRTQYF	TGCAGTGCTAGAGATCTCCAGGGTGGGTTACGGACCCAGTACTTC
TRBV4-2	16	TRBD2	TRBJ2-7	many	CASSPSGSSGSYEQYF	TGTGCCAGCAGCCCCTCCGGATCTAGCGGATCCTACGAGCAGTACTTC
TRBV20-1	13	NA	TRBJ2-5	many	CSARGEAEETQYF	TGCAGTGCTAGAGGGGAAGCCGAGGAGACCCAGTACTTC
TRBV20-1	11	NA	TRBJ2-3	many	CSAPVTDTQYF	TGCAGTGCTCCCGTCACAGATACGCAGTATTTT
TRBV20-1	15	NA	TRBJ2-5	many	CSAFRLPGLQETQYF	TGCAGTGCATTCCGACTCCCGGGCCTCCAAGAGACCCAGTACTTC
TRBV20-1	13	NA	TRBJ2-5	few	CSARDDNQETQYF	TGCAGTGCTAGGGATGACAACCAAGAGACCCAGTACTTC
TRBV2	11	NA	TRBJ2-7	many	CASSVGYEQYF	TGTGCCAGCAGTGTGGGTTACGAGCAGTACTTC
TRBV4-1	18	TRBD2	TRBJ2-1	many	CASSQEIGAGGPGNEQFF	TGTGCCAGCAGCCAAGAAATTGGAGCGGGGGGGCCTGGGAATGAGCAGTTCTTC
TRBV5-4	14	NA	TRBJ2-5	NA	CASSPLGERETQYF	TGTGCCAGCAGCCCGCTAGGAGAGCGAGAGACCCAGTACTTC
TRBV2	13	TRBD2	TRBJ2-1	many	CASTRGGSNEQFF	TGTGCCAGCACCCGGGGGGGATCCAATGAGCAGTTCTTC
TRBV27	14	TRBD1	TRBJ2-7	many	CASSPGQGVGEQYF	TGTGCCAGCAGTCCCGGACAGGGGGTCGGCGAGCAGTACTTC
TRBV20-1	13	NA	TRBJ2-3	NA	CSARHSGAGTQYF	TGCAGTGCTAGACATTCGGGGGCTGGTACGCAGTATTTT
TRBV9	16	TRBD1	TRBJ2-5	many	CASSATTGGARETQYF	TGTGCCAGCAGCGCGACCACAGGGGGAGCAAGGGAGACCCAGTACTTC
TRBV6-2/TRBV6-3	14	NA	TRBJ2-3	many	CASGWDLVADTQYF	TGTGCCAGCGGATGGGACCTCGTCGCAGATACGCAGTATTTT
TRBV5-1	14	TRBD1	TRBJ2-7	many	CASSSGTGDHEQYF	TGCGCCAGCAGCTCGGGGACAGGGGACCACGAGCAGTACTTC
TRBV14	14	NA	TRBJ1-2	many	CASSQERATNGYTF	TGTGCCAGCAGCCAAGAACGCGCGACAAATGGCTACACCTTC
TRBV5-1	14	NA	TRBJ2-1	many	CASSLWDMEAEQFF	TGCGCCAGCAGCTTGTGGGACATGGAGGCCGAGCAGTTCTTC
TRBV20-1	14	TRBD2	TRBJ2-5	many	CSATRTSGKETQYF	TGCAGTGCTACCCGGACTAGCGGGAAAGAGACCCAGTACTTC
TRBV14	13	NA	TRBJ1-1	many	CASSQIGGTEAFF	TGTGCCAGCAGCCAAATTGGAGGAACTGAAGCTTTCTTT
TRBV7-3	18	NA	TRBJ2-3	few	CASRPSGTALSGTDTQYF	TGTGCCAGCAGACCCTCCGGGACGGCGCTCTCCGGCACAGATACGCAGTATTTT
TRBV7-9	13	TRBD1	TRBJ1-2	many	CASSAGQGGGYTF	TGTGCCAGCAGCGCGGGACAGGGAGGTGGCTACACCTTC
TRBV5-1	16	NA	TRBJ2-1	many	CASSLGTAASYNEQFF	TGCGCCAGCAGCTTGGGGACAGCTGCGAGCTACAATGAGCAGTTCTTC
TRBV5-4	15	NA	TRBJ2-3	many	CASSLEPPVLDTQYF	TGTGCCAGCAGCTTGGAACCCCCGGTCCTAGATACGCAGTATTTT
TRBV5-1	13	NA	TRBJ1-6	many	CASSLVSGSPLHF	TGCGCCAGCAGCTTGGTCAGCGGCTCACCCCTCCACTTT